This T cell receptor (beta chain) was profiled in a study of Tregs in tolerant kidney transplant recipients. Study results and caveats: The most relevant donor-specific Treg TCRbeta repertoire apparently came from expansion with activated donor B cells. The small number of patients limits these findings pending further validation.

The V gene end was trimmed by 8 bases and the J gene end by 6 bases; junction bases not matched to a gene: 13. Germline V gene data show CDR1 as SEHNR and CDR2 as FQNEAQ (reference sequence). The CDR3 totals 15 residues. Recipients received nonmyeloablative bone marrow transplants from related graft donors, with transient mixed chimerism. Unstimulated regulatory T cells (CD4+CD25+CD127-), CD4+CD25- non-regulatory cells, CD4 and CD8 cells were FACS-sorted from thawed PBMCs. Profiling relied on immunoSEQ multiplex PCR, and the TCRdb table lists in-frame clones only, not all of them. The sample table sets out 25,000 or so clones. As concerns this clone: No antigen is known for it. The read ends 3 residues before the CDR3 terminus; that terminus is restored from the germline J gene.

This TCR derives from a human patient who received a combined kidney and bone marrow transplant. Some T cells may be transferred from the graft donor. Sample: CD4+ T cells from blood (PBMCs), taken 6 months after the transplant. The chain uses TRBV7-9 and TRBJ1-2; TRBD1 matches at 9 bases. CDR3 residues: CASLGTGRKQNGYTF. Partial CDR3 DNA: TGTGCCAGCCTCGGGACAGGGCGGAAGCAAAATGGC.